A single sample gave rise to the 15 T cell receptor beta chains below, sequenced in a study of cytomegalovirus exposure and HLA in healthy donors (dated by TCRdb to about 2017). Libraries were prepared through the immunoSEQ multiplex PCR assay. A mixture of 60 forward primers for TCR Vbeta segments and 13 reverse primers for TCR Jbeta segments was used in the multiplex PCR. What TCRdb holds here is the immuneACCESS table cut down to in-frame rearrangements. Part of the clones is not present; checked against another copy, under half of the missing clones reflect an unresolved V gene, and the others are unexplained. The sample yields 50,000 to 70,000 clones; around 83% were counted once. The ten biggest clones cover about 1.5% of the sample. The sequenced sample was PBMCs. These receptors came from a human donor in good health.

The chain employs TRBV5-4 and TRBJ2-3; 9 nucleotides agree with TRBD2. The CDR3 is 16 residues long. Germline V gene lookup returns CDR1 SGHNT and CDR2 YYREEE (reference sequence). The V and J ends lost 0 bases and 3 bases, in that order; junction bases with no gene match: 5. The CDR3 is CASSLVAGARTDTQYF. As DNA, the CDR3 is TGTGCCAGCAGCTTGGTAGCGGGAGCAAGGACAGATACGCAGTATTTT.

This rearrangement joins TRBV7-9 to TRBJ2-5; a possible D gene is TRBD2 (5 bases). Germline CDR1 SEHNR, CDR2 FQNEAQ (reference sequence). The V end lost 1 base, the J end lost 5 bases, and 11 bases lay between the germline ends. This CDR3 region has 14 residues. The CDR3 here is CASSLVREVETQYF. The CDR3 DNA reads as TGTGCCAGCAGCTTAGTTCGGGAAGTGGAGACCCAGTACTTC. Filled out from reference TRBV7-9 and TRBJ2-5, the complete variable domain reads DTGVSQNPRHKITKRGQNVTFRCDPISEHNRLYWYRQTLGQGPEFLTYFQNEAQLEKSRLLSDRFSAERPKGSFSTLEIQRTEQGDSAMYLCASSLVREVETQYFGPGTRLLVL.

The rearrangement links TRBV29-1 to TRBJ2-5, with TRBD2 as a possible D gene (5 bases). Germline V gives CDR1 SQVTM, CDR2 ANQGSEA. The CDR3 loop spans 15 amino acids. Trimming removed 5 bases at V and 1 base at J, with 17 bases between. The CDR3 coding sequence is TGCAGCGTTCCTGACCTCGACTACTCCCAAGAGACCCAGTACTTC. Protein product: CSVPDLDYSQETQYF.

The genes are TRBV29-1 and TRBJ2-1; the match to TRBD1 covers 10 bases. The germline CDR1 and CDR2 sequences are SQVTM and ANQGSEA. The CDR3 totals 14 residues. J was trimmed by 7 bases and V by 6 bases; bases with no gene match: 9. The CDR3 DNA reads TGCAGCGTAAAACGACAGGGGGCAGTAAATGAGCAGTTCTTC. It translates to CSVKRQGAVNEQFF.

The V gene is TRBV7-3, the J gene TRBJ2-1, with D maybe TRBD2 (6 bases). CDR1 is SGHTA and CDR2 is FQGTGA in the germline V gene. The CDR3 loop spans 18 amino acids. Trimming removed 5 bases at V and 8 bases at J, with 28 bases between. CDR3 DNA sequence: TGTGCCAGCAGCCCGATAGGGGTTCGGCGGGACGCAGGCGATGAGCAGTTCTTC. Translation: CASSPIGVRRDAGDEQFF.

CDR3 sequence (DNA): TGTGCCAGCCAACCAGGGGGCTCCTATCAGCCCCAGCATTTT. It encodes CASQPGGSYQPQHF. The rearrangement links TRBV6-5 to TRBJ1-5; 8 positions agree with TRBD1. The CDR3 runs 14 residues. CDR1 is MNHEY and CDR2 is SVGAGI in the germline V gene. The junction had 8 bases not matched to a gene; V was cut back by 8 bases and J by 5 bases.

This clone appeared once. The gene calls are TRBV7-9 and TRBJ2-1; D perhaps matches TRBD1 (5 bases). Germline loops: CDR1 SEHNR, CDR2 FQNEAQ (reference sequence). This CDR3 spans 13 amino acids. The ends were cut back, 3 bases at V and 5 bases at J, with 8 bases in the middle. The CDR3 coding sequence is TGTGCCAGCAGCTTGGGGCGCAACAATGAGCAGTTCTTC. This gives the protein CASSLGRNNEQFF.

The chain couples TRBV7-2 to TRBJ2-5; no reliable D call. V lost 0 bases and J lost 5, with 4 bases in between. The CDR3 has 12 amino acids. The germline V gene encodes CDR1 SGHTA and CDR2 FQGNSA. The CDR3 sequence is CASSLAGETQYF. In nucleotides, the CDR3 is TGTGCCAGCAGCTTAGCCGGGGAGACCCAGTACTTC.

The chain joins TRBV6-1 to TRBJ2-2; TRBD2 matches 7 bases. Trimming at V came to 4 bases and at J to 5 bases, leaving 4 bases not matched to a gene. This CDR3 comprises 14 residues. Germline assignment: CDR1 MNHNS and CDR2 SASEGT. DNA for the CDR3: TGTGCCAGCAGTGGGACTAGGTCTACCGGGGAGCTGTTTTTT. This encodes CASSGTRSTGELFF.

J is TRBJ2-7 and V is TRBV6-1; TRBD2 is a possible D gene (5 bases). The CDR3 runs 14 residues. V was pared by 3 bases and J by 0 bases, with 9 bases between. Germline V gene lookup returns CDR1 MNHNS and CDR2 SASEGT. CDR3: CASSEDWSSYEQYF. The CDR3 nucleotides read TGTGCCAGCAGTGAGGACTGGAGCTCCTACGAGCAGTACTTC.

The count of this clone is one. This chain joins TRBV29-1 and TRBJ1-1, with D possibly TRBD1 on 6 matching bases. The CDR3 spans 14 residues. Germline-derived CDR1 and CDR2 are SQVTM and ANQGSEA. V lost 7 bases and J lost 4, with 19 bases in between. The CDR3 region has the DNA TGCAGCGCCCAAGGGGGGGGAGGGCCCACTGAAGCTTTCTTT. Protein product: CSAQGGGGPTEAFF.

The CDR3 is CATNNRGRVTDTQYF. The DNA of the CDR3 is TGTGCCACCAACAACAGGGGGCGCGTCACAGATACGCAGTATTTT. The chain carries TRBV19 and TRBJ2-3, with 9 bases lining up with TRBD1. J gave up 2 bases and V 10 bases, and 10 bases lay outside the gene matches. Germline CDR1 is LNHDA and CDR2 is SQIVND (reference sequence). The CDR3 length is 15 residues.

CDR3 residues: CASSPSWADYEQYF. The CDR3 DNA reads as TGCGCCAGCAGCCCGTCGTGGGCAGATTACGAGCAGTACTTC. This chain joins TRBV4-1 and TRBJ2-7; D not certain. This CDR3 region has 14 residues. V shed 4 bases and J shed 4 bases, with 14 bases lying between them. From germline, CDR1 is MGHRA and CDR2 YSYEKL.

The chain is built from TRBV4-2 and TRBJ2-1; 11 bases are shared with TRBD2. Unmatched junction bases numbered 1, after V lost 3 bases and J lost 3 bases. The CDR3 is 15 amino acids. Per the germline V gene, CDR1 is LGHNA and CDR2 is YNFKEQ. CDR3 bases: TGTGCCAGCAGCCAGGGACTAGCGGACTACAATGAGCAGTTCTTC. Translating gives CASSQGLADYNEQFF.

The chain has TRBV7-9 and TRBJ2-1, with D perhaps matching TRBD2 (6 bases). There are 16 residues in the CDR3. The germline V and J ends were trimmed by 5 bases and 6 bases, with 20 bases remaining between them. Germline CDR1 SEHNR, CDR2 FQNEAQ (reference sequence). The CDR3 DNA follows: TGTGCCAGCAGCCCCCTGACTAGATTTGGTCCCAATGAGCAGTTCTTC. This codes for CASSPLTRFGPNEQFF.